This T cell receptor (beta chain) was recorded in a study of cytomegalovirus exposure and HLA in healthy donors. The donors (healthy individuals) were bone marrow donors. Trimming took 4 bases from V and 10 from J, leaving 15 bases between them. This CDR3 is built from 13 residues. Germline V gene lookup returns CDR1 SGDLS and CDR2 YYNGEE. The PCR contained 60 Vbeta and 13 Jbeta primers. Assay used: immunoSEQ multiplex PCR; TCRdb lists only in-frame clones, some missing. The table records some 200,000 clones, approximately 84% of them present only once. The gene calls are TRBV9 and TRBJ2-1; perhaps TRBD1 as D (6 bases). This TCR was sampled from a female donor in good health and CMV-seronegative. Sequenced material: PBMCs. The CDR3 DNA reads TGTGCCAGCAGCACCTCCGGGACATCGGAGCAGTTCTTC. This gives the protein CASSTSGTSEQFF.